Below are 7 T cell receptor beta chains sequenced from a single sample in a study of T cells in Graves' hyperthyroidism and ophthalmopathy. TCR beta CDR3 sequences were amplified from RNA transcripts. TCR CDR3 regions were first amplified by RT-PCR with HTBI primers. TCRdb passed the multiplex PCR reads through MiXCR, listing each CDR3 protein once. Altogether hundreds of thousands of distinct CDR3 sequences are present, approximately 42% being singletons, with the ten largest covering approximately 6.8%. Source material: peripheral blood or thyroid tissue (not recorded which). Source of these receptors: an adult man with Graves' disease, either hyperthyroidism or ophthalmopathy (not recorded which).

The chain is built from TRBV20-1 and TRBJ2-7, with 9 bases matching TRBD2. The trim removed 3 bases at V and 3 bases at J, leaving 9 bases unmatched. CDR1 DFQATT and CDR2 SNEGSKA come from the germline V gene (reference sequence). CDR3 length: 15 residues. The CDR3 spells CSAREGERGVYEQYF. As DNA, the CDR3 is TGCAGTGCTAGGGAAGGCGAGCGGGGGGTCTACGAGCAGTACTTC.

The genes are TRBV25-1 and TRBJ1-1; tentatively, D is TRBD1 (5 bases). The CDR3 loop spans 16 amino acids. CDR1 and CDR2 (germline): MGHDK, SYGVNS. Trimming left V 0 bases short and J 1 base short, with 12 bases between. Here the CDR3 reads CASSEYMGGANTEAFF. CDR3 DNA sequence: TGTGCCAGCAGTGAATATATGGGGGGTGCGAACACTGAAGCTTTCTTT. The whole variable domain, filled in from reference TRBV25-1 and TRBJ1-1, reads EADIYQTPRYLVIGTGKKITLECSQTMGHDKMYWYQQDPGMELHLIHYSYGVNSTEKGDLSSESTVSRIRTEHFPLTLESARPSHTSQYLCASSEYMGGANTEAFFGQGTRLTVV.

At least ten counts were recorded for this clonotype. The chain recombines TRBV15 with TRBJ1-4; D uncertain. V dropped 6 bases and J dropped 0 bases, with 8 bases sitting between them. The germline gives CDR1 LNHNV, CDR2 YYDKDF (reference sequence). The CDR3 has 14 residues. The DNA of the CDR3 is TGTGCCACCAGAGGTGGTGCAACTAATGAAAAACTGTTTTTT. It is translated as CATRGGATNEKLFF.

This rearrangement joins TRBV7-2 to TRBJ1-5; no definite D call. Deletions cut 6 bases from V and 7 bases from J, with 19 bases between. Germline CDR1 is SGHTA and CDR2 is FQGNSA. The CDR3 sequence is 15 residues long. The CDR3 sequence is CASSEAFIFDQPQHF. The CDR3 DNA is TGTGCCAGCAGTGAAGCGTTCATCTTCGACCAGCCCCAGCATTTT.

This rearrangement joins TRBV2 to TRBJ1-2, with D perhaps matching TRBD1 (6 bases). In germline, CDR1 is SNHLY, CDR2 FYNNEI. This CDR3 is 15 amino acids long. Trimming pared 6 bases from V and 1 base from J, leaving 15 bases between. CDR3 loop: CASSVRSDSNYGYTF. CDR3 sequence (DNA): TGTGCCAGCAGCGTTCGTTCGGACAGTAACTATGGCTACACCTTC.

This chain links TRBV7-3 with TRBJ2-2; 7 bases line up with TRBD2. CDR1 SGHTA and CDR2 FQGTGA come from the germline V gene. V was pared by 5 bases and J by 2 bases, with 5 bases of the junction left unmatched. The CDR3 contains 15 residues. CDR3 in amino acids: CASSPQRGNTGELFF. The CDR3 DNA sequence: TGTGCCAGCAGCCCCCAGCGGGGAAACACCGGGGAGCTGTTTTTT. Full variable domain (outside the CDR3, taken from reference TRBV7-3 and TRBJ2-2): GAGVSQTPSNKVTEKGKYVELRCDPISGHTALYWYRQSLGQGPEFLIYFQGTGAADDSGLPNDRFFAVRPEGSVSTLKIQRTERGDSAVYLCASSPQRGNTGELFFGEGSRLTVL.

The sample holds a few counts of this clonotype. The chain employs TRBV20-1 and TRBJ2-5; a weak D match, TRBD2 (5 bases). Germline values: CDR1 DFQATT, CDR2 SNEGSKA (reference sequence). The CDR3 covers 13 residues. The CDR3 spells CSLHPGSGETQYF. CDR3 in DNA: TGCAGCCTCCACCCCGGGTCGGGGGAGACCCAGTACTTC.